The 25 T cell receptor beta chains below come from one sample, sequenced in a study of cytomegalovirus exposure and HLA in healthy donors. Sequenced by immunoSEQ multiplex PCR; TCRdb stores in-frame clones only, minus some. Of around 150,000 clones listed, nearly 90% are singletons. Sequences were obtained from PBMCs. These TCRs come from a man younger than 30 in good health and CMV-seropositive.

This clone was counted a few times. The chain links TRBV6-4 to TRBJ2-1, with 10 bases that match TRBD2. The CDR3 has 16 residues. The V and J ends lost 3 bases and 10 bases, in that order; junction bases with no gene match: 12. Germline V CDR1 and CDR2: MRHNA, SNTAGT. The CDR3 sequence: CASSEGASGRRGEQFF. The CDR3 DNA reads TGTGCCAGCAGTGAGGGGGCTAGCGGGAGAAGGGGGGAGCAGTTCTTC.

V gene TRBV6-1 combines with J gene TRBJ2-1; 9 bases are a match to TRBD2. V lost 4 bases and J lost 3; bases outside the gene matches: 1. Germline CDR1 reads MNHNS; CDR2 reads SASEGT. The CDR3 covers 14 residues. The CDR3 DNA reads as TGTGCCAGCAGTGCTAGCGGGAACTACAATGAGCAGTTCTTC. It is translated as CASSASGNYNEQFF.

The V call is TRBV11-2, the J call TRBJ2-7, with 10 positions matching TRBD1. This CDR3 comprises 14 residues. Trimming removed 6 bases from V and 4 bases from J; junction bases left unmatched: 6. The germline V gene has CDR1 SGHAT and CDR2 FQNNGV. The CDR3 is CASRAGQGSYEQYF. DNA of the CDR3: TGTGCCAGCAGGGCGGGACAGGGGTCGTACGAGCAGTACTTC.

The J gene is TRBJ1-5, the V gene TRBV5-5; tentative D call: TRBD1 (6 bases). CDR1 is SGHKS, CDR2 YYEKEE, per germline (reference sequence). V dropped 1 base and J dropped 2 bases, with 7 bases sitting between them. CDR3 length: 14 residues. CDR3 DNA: TGTGCCAGCAGCTTGCACAGGGGCAATCAGCCCCAGCATTTT. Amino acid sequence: CASSLHRGNQPQHF. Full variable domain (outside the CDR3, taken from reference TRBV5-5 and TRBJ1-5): DAGVTQSPTHLIKTRGQQVTLRCSPISGHKSVSWYQQVLGQGPQFIFQYYEKEERGRGNFPDRFSARQFPNYSSELNVNALLLGDSALYLCASSLHRGNQPQHFGDGTRLSIL.

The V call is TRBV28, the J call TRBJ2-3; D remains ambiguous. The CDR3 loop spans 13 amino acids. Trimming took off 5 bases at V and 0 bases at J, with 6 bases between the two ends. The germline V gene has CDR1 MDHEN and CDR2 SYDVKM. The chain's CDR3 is CASSPSSTDTQYF. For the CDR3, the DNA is TGTGCCAGCAGTCCTTCTAGCACAGATACGCAGTATTTT.

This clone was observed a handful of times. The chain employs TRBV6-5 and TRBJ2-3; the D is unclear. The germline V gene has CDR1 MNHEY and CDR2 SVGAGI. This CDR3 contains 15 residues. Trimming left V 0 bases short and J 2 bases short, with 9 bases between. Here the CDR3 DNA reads TGTGCCAGCAGTTACTCGGGCGAGATCACAGATACGCAGTATTTT. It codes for CASSYSGEITDTQYF.

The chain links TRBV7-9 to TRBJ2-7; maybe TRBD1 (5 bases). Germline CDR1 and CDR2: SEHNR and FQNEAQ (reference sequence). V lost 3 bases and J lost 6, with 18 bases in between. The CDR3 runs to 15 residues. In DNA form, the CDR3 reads TGTGCCAGCAGCTTGTATAGCAGGGAAGTTGGCGAGCAGTACTTC. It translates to CASSLYSREVGEQYF.

The CDR3 bases are TGTGCCAGTAGTATTAAGGCAGGGTTACAGCCCCAGCATTTT. Its protein is CASSIKAGLQPQHF. The genes are TRBV19 and TRBJ1-5; tentative D call: TRBD1 (5 bases). The germline V gene encodes CDR1 LNHDA and CDR2 SQIVND (reference sequence). The CDR3 totals 14 residues. The ends were cut back, 3 bases at V and 7 bases at J, with 13 bases in the middle.

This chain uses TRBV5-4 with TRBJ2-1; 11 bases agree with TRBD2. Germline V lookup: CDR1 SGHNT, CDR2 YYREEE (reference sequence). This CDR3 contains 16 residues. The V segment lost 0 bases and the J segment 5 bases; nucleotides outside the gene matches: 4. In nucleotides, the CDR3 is TGTGCCAGCAGCTTGGATAGCGGGAGGGTTAACAATGAGCAGTTCTTC. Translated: CASSLDSGRVNNEQFF.

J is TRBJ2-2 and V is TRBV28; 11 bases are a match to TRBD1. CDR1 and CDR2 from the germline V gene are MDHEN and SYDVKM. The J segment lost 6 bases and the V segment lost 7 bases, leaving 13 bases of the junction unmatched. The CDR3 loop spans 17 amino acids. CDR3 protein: CASTQSPGTGGPGELFF. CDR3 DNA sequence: TGTGCCAGCACCCAATCCCCCGGGACAGGGGGACCCGGGGAGCTGTTTTTT.

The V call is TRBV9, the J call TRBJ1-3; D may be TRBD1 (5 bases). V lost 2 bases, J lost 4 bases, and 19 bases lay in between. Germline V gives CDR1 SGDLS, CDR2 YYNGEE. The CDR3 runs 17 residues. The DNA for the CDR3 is TGTGCCAGCAGCGTCGGAACAGGACCCCCGGAAGGAAACACCATATATTTT. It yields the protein CASSVGTGPPEGNTIYF.

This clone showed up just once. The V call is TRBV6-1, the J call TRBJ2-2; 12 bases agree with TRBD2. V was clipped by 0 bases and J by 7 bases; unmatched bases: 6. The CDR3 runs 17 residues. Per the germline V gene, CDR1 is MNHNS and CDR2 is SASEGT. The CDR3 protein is CASSEAWTSGTHGELFF. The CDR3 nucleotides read TGTGCCAGCAGTGAAGCTTGGACTAGCGGGACCCACGGGGAGCTGTTTTTT.

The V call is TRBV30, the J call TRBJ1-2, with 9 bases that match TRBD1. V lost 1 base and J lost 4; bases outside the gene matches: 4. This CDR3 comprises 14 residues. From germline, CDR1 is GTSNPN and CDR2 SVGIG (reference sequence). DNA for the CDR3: TGTGCCTGGAGTGGACAGGGGGTGGGCTATGGCTACACCTTC. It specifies CAWSGQGVGYGYTF. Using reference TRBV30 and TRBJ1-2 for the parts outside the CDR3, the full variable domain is SQTIHQWPATLVQPVGSPLSLECTVEGTSNPNLYWYRQAAGRGLQLLFYSVGIGQISSEVPQNLSASRPQDRQFILSSKKLLLSDSGFYLCAWSGQGVGYGYTFGSGTRLTVV.

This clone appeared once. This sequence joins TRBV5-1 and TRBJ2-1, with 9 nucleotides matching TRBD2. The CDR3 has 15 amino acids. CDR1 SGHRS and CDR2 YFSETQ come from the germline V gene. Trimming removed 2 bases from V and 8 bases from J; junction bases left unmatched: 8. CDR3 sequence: CASSFLGAGGDEQFF. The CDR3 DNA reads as TGCGCCAGCAGCTTTCTTGGTGCGGGAGGGGATGAGCAGTTCTTC.

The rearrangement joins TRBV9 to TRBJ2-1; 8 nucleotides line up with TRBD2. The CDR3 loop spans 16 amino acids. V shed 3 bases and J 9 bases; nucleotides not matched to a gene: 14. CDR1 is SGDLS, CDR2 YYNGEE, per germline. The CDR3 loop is CASSEQASGLGGEQFF. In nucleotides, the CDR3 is TGTGCCAGCAGCGAGCAAGCTAGCGGGTTAGGGGGTGAGCAGTTCTTC.

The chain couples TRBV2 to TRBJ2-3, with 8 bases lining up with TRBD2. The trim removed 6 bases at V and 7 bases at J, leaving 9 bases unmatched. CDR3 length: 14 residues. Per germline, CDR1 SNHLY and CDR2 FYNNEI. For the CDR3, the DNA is TGTGCCAGCAGGTTCGCGGGAGGAGGCAATACGCAGTATTTT. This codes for CASRFAGGGNTQYF.

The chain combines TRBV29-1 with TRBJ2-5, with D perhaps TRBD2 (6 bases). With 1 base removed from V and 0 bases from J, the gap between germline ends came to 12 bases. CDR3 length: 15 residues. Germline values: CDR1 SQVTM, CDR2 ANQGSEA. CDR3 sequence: CSVEVWPGDQETQYF. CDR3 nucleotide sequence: TGCAGCGTTGAAGTGTGGCCGGGGGACCAAGAGACCCAGTACTTC.

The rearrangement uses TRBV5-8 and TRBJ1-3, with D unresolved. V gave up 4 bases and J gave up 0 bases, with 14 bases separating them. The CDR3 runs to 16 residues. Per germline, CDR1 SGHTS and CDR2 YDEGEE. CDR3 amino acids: CASSPYARSSGNTIYF. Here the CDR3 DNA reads TGTGCCAGCAGCCCATACGCCCGGAGCTCTGGAAACACCATATATTTT. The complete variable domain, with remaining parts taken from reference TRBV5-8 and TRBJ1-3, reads EAGVTQSPTHLIKTRGQQATLRCSPISGHTSVYWYQQALGLGLQFLLWYDEGEERNRGNFPPRFSGRQFPNYSSELNVNALELEDSALYLCASSPYARSSGNTIYFGEGSWLTVV.

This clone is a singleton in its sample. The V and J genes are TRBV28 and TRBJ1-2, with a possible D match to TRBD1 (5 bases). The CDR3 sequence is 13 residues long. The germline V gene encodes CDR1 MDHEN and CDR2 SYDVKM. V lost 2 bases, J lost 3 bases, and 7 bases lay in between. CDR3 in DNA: TGTGCCAGCAGTTTAAGACAGCACTATGGCTACACCTTC. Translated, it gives CASSLRQHYGYTF.

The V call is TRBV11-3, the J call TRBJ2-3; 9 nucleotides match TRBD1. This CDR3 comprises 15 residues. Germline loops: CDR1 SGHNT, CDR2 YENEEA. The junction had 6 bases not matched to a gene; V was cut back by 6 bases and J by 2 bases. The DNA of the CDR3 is TGTGCCAGCAGTCTCGGACAGGGGTACACAGATACGCAGTATTTT. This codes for CASSLGQGYTDTQYF.

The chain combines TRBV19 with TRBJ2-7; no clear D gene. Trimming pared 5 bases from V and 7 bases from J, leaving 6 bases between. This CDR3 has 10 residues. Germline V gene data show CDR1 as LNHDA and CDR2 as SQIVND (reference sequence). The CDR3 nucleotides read TGTGCCAGTAGTCCTGTGGAGCAGTACTTC. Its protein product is CASSPVEQYF.

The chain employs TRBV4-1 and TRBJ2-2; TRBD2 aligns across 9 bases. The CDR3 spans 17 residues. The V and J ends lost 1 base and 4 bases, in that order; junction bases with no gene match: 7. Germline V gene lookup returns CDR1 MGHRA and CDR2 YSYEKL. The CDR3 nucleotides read TGCGCCAGCAGCCAAGTCGCGGCGGGAGGGACCACCGGGGAGCTGTTTTTT. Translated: CASSQVAAGGTTGELFF.

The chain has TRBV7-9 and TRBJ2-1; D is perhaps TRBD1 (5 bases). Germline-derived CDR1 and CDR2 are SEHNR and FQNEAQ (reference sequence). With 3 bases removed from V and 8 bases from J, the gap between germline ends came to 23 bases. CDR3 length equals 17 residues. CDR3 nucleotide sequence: TGTGCCAGCAGCTTTAGGGGTGGTGGGGCCAAGCCGCATGAGCAGTTCTTC. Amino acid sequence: CASSFRGGGAKPHEQFF.

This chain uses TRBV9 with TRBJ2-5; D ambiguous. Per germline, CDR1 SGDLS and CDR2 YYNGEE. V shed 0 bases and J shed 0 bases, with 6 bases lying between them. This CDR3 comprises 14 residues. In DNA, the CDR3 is TGTGCCAGCAGCGTAGCCAGCGACCAAGAGACCCAGTACTTC. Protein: CASSVASDQETQYF.

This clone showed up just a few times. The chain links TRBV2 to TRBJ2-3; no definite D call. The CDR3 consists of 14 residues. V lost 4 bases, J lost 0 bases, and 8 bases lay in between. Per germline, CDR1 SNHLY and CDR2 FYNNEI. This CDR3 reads CASSGLASTDTQYF. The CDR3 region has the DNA TGTGCCAGCAGTGGGTTAGCTAGCACAGATACGCAGTATTTT. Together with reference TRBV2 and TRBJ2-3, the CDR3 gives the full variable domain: EPEVTQTPSHQVTQMGQEVILRCVPISNHLYFYWYRQILGQKVEFLVSFYNNEISEKSEIFDDQFSVERPDGSNFTLKIRSTKLEDSAMYFCASSGLASTDTQYFGPGTRLTVL.